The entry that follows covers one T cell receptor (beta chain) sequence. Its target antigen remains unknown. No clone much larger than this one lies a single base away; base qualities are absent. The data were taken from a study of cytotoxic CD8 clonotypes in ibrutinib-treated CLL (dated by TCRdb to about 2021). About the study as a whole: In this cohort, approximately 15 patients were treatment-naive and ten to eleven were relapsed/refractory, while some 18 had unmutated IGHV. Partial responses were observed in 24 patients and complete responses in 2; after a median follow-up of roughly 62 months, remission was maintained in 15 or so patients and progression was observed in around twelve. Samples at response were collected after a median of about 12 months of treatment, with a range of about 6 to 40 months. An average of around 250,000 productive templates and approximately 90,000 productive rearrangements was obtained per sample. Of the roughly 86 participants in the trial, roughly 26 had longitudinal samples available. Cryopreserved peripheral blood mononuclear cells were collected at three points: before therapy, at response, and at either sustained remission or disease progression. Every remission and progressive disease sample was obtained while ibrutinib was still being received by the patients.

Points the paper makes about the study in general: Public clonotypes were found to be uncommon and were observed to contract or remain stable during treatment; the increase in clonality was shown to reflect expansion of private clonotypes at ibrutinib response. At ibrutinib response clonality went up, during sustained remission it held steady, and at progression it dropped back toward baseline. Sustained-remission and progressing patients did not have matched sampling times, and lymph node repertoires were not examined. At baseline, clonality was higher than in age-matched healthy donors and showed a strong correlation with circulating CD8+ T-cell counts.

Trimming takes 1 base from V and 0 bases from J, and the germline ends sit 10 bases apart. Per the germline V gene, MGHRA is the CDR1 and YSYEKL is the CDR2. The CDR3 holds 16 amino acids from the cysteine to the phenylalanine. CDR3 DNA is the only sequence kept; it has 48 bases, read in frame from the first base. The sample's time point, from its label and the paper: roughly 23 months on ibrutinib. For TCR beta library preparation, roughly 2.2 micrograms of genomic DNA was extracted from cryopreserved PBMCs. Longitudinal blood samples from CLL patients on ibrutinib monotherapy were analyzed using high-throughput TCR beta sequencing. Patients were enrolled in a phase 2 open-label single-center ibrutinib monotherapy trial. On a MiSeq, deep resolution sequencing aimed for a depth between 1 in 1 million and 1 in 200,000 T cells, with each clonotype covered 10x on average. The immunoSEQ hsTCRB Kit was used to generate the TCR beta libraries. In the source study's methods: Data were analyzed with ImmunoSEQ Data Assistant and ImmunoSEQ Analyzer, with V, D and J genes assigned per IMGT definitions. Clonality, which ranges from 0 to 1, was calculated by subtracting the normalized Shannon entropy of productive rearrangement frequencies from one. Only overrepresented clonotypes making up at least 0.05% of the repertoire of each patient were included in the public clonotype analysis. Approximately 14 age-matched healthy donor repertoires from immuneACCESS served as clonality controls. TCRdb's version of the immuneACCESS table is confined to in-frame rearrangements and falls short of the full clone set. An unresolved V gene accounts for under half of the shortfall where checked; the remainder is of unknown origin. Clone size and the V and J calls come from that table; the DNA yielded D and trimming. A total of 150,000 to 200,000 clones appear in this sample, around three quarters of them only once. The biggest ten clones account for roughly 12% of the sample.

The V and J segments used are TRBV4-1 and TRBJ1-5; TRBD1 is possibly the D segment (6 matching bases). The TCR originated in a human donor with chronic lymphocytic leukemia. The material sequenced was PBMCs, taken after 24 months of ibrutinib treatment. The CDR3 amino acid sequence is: CASSQANRVSNQPQHF. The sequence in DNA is TGCGCCAGCAGCCAAGCTAACAGGGTTAGCAATCAGCCCCAGCATTTT.